The clone carrying this T cell receptor (beta chain) has a count of ten or more. What it binds is not known. Isolated per sample were at least 6 million PBMCs. A sample-barcoded 5' primer and a J-beta primer mix were used in a second PCR of about 7 to 12 cycles. Each cDNA molecule was tagged by a template-switch adaptor that had 12 random nucleotides. At least 2.5 million CDR3-containing paired-end reads were obtained per sample. One entry per CDR3 protein, called by TCRdb with MiXCR from the 5' RACE reads. The sample contains around 650,000 distinct CDR3 sequences, 32% of which appear only once. These data belong to a study of blood T cells in healthy people across ages. The ends lost 4 bases at V and 5 bases at J; junction bases unmatched: 11. Germline CDR1 DFQATT, CDR2 SNEGSKA (reference sequence). This CDR3 is 15 amino acids long. Notes on the study in general: Long-lived donors exceeded aged donors in naive CD4+ cells and diversity.

The chain couples TRBV20-1 to TRBJ2-5; 9 bases are shared with TRBD2. Source material: blood. The receptor's source is a woman of 80 years or more in good health. The CDR3 protein is CSAMLAGSKTETQYF. Here the CDR3 DNA reads TGCAGTGCTATGCTAGCGGGGTCCAAAACGGAGACCCAGTACTTC.